Listed below are T cell receptor beta chains from one sample, sequenced in a study of a mutant IDH1 vaccine in newly diagnosed glioma. Their antigens remain unidentified. Measured with immunoSEQ multiplex PCR; TCRdb has only the in-frame clones, and not every one. Counted here are approximately 79,000 clones, roughly 85% occurring once; the ten biggest clones make up approximately 0.8%. Sequencing was performed on PBMCs, taken from a glioma patient whose treatment included an IDH1 peptide vaccine. All receptors come from a woman aged 50 to 60 with glioma. CDR3s include the opening cysteine and the closing phenylalanine or tryptophan. Fields, in order: J gene, V gene, CDR3 protein.

TRBJ2-4 TRBV29-1 CSVFGDKLDIQYF
TRBJ1-2 TRBV28 CASGTPGASNYGYTF
TRBJ2-3 TRBV7-2 CAQRIARDTQYF
TRBJ2-7 TRBV28 CASTPPAMTAKQRSEQYF
TRBJ1-2 TRBV10-3 CAISKTLRFNYGYTF
TRBJ2-7 TRBV18 CASSSKQEYEQYF
TRBJ2-1 TRBV10-3 CAISEGLGPGSGRSHEQFF
TRBJ2-1 TRBV12-5 CASGLSAYNEQFF
TRBJ2-5 TRBV5-5 CASSWSTGTQETQYF
TRBJ2-3 TRBV11-3 CASSLGLAGVTQYF
. TRBV5-6 CASSATGGVEQYF
TRBJ2-5 TRBV5-1 CASSLAGEPLQETQYF
TRBJ2-3 TRBV7-9 CASSLVLAGTDTQYF
TRBJ1-1 TRBV4-1 CASSQDPQGLNTEAFF
TRBJ1-2 TRBV21-1 CASSMRTPQYGYTF
TRBJ1-3 TRBV28 CASSSGVLGNTIYF
TRBJ2-1 TRBV5-4 CASSLGLADYNEQFF
TRBJ1-2 TRBV28 CASSLGQSLGGYTF
TRBJ1-2 TRBV20-1 CSARSRYGYTF
TRBJ2-5 TRBV2 CASTRGASGRWETQYF
TRBJ1-2 TRBV5-6 CASSLNYGYTF
TRBJ1-1 TRBV27 CASSSVSQGNTEAFF
TRBJ1-5 TRBV30 CAWSFGGKQPQHF
TRBJ1-2 TRBV19 CASNMPGTGGIYGYTF
TRBJ2-1 TRBV5-1 CASSPEPGNEQFF
TRBJ1-1 TRBV28 CASSLSVVGNTEAFF
TRBJ2-7 TRBV6-6 CASSYSGSYEQYF
TRBJ1-2 TRBV29-1 CSVVGRGQSYGYTF
TRBJ1-5 TRBV27 CASSLGRNQPQHF
TRBJ2-7 TRBV5-6 CASSLSVYEQYF
TRBJ2-7 TRBV28 CASSSPRGLAGEGAYEQYF
TRBJ2-7 TRBV29-1 CSVRDWQSSYEQYF
TRBJ1-4 TRBV11-1 CASSLGTGDWRFF
TRBJ2-2 TRBV18 CASSPPSSGGTGELFF
TRBJ2-5 TRBV19 CASSSGTSGQETQYF
TRBJ1-2 TRBV27 CASSPPGQGLYGYTF
TRBJ1-1 TRBV11-2 CASSSYRDEAFF
TRBJ2-7 TRBV11-1 CASSLWREGYEQYF
TRBJ2-1 TRBV2 CASSALGGGNEQFF
TRBJ2-7 TRBV27 CASSLSGEVYEQYF
TRBJ2-4 TRBV10-3 CAISESRVEAKNIQYF
TRBJ2-7 TRBV5-1 CASSSDRLKQYF
TRBJ1-2 TRBV7-8 CASSSGAGIGYPKGYTF
TRBJ2-5 TRBV5-1 CASSLGASGEETQYF
TRBJ2-2 TRBV11-1 CASSPRTSGSRNTGELFF
TRBJ1-1 TRBV27 CASSPRAEREVAFF
TRBJ1-1 TRBV28 CASSLRGRAEAFF
TRBJ2-7 TRBV10-3 CAISARTTDSYEQYF
TRBJ2-5 TRBV6-5 CASSKPVSGGTQYF